This TCR beta chain appears in the sequencing data of a study of cytomegalovirus exposure and HLA in healthy donors. The PCR used 60 Vbeta and 13 Jbeta primers. Using immunoSEQ multiplex PCR, the repertoire was profiled, and TCRdb retains in-frame clones only, with some absent. The sample has 250,000 to 350,000 clones; 86% are singletons. The length of the CDR3 is 18 residues. For this clone: Its antigen is not identified.

General study points: Some TCR beta chains (about 170 of them) were listed as cytomegalovirus-associated. The authors later linked a missense DCLRE1C variant to TCR beta V- and J-gene trimming.

This sequence originates from a man aged 40-50 years in good health and CMV-seropositive. Sequenced material: PBMCs. V and J are TRBV12-2 and TRBJ1-4. TRBV12-2 is classified as a pseudogene. CDR3 nucleotide sequence: TGTGCAAGTCGCCCCCGACTTCGCCCGGCAGAAGCATCTGAAAAACTGTTTTTT. Translated: CASRPRLRPAEASEKLFF.